This T cell receptor (beta chain) was captured in a study of T cell repertoires in cytomegalovirus infection. Overall study: Through public TCR beta signatures, both CMV infection and matching HLA type were indicated. Study-wide results and limits: Accumulated public TCR beta family frequency recognized individuals carrying CMV together with the relevant HLA. CMV-specific TCR beta clonotypes restricted by HLA-C were the ones dominating the ex vivo response.

TCRdb analysed the reads with MiXCR anew, one entry per CDR3 protein. The data contain roughly 500,000 distinct CDR3 sequences, approximately 17% of them seen just once; the ten biggest clones take up roughly a quarter. At least ten counts were recorded for this clonotype. Its antigen is undetermined. The sample consisted of CD8+ T cells from PBMCs. The TCR originated in a human donor in good health (CMV status not recorded). Some clones in this sample may be carry-over from other donors' samples.

In DNA form, the CDR3 reads TGTGCCAGCAGCTTAGGAGCAGTCTATGGCTACACCTTC. This sequence encodes CASSLGAVYGYTF. The rearrangement joins TRBV7-9 to TRBJ1-2; no firm D call. Trimming removed 1 base from V and 4 bases from J, with 7 bases in between. The CDR3 extends over 13 amino acids. Germline V gene sequence: CDR1 SEHNR, CDR2 FQNEAQ (reference sequence).